This T cell receptor (beta chain) emerged from a study of T-cell reconstitution after alpha-beta-depleted transplantation in children. V shed 0 bases and J shed 2 bases, with 8 bases lying between them. This CDR3 is 14 amino acids long. Library preparation (for TCRbeta) was performed with unique molecular identifiers. In TCRdb, the PCR reads were re-called with MiXCR into one record per CDR3 protein. The sample yields roughly 500,000 distinct CDR3 sequences, about 31% seen once. This clonotype appeared a few times. The chain carries TRBV12-3 or TRBV12-4 and TRBJ2-7; D is unresolved. This sample comprised PBMCs from the stem cell graft donor, obtained from the stem cell graft. The sequence came from a human donor who donated a stem cell graft to a child with aplastic anemia. The CDR3 reads CASSLAQNAYEQYF. DNA for the CDR3: TGTGCCAGCAGTTTAGCGCAGAACGCCTACGAGCAGTACTTC.